Included here is one T cell receptor (beta chain) sequence, with context. Its antigen is not known. These data originate in a study of T cell repertoires in cytomegalovirus infection. Study-wide context: Indicated by public TCR beta signatures were CMV infection and matching HLA type. Points from the study as a whole: In two of eight donors, the top clonotype was HLA-C-restricted CMV-specific. Accumulated public TCR beta family frequency recognized individuals carrying CMV together with the relevant HLA.

TCRdb reprocessed the reads with MiXCR, giving one entry per CDR3 protein. The table shows about 230,000 distinct CDR3 sequences, with approximately 22% occurring only once. This CDR3 region has 15 residues. V lost 3 bases, J lost 5 bases, and 16 bases lay in between. The source material was CD8+ T cells from PBMCs. The gene calls are TRBV12-3 or TRBV12-4 and TRBJ2-5; D possibly uses TRBD1 or TRBD2 (5 bases each). The sequence was obtained from a human donor in good health (CMV status not recorded). Some clones in this sample may be carry-over from other donors' samples. Here the CDR3 reads CASSFGALGDETQYF. CDR3 DNA: TGTGCCAGCAGTTTTGGGGCACTAGGGGATGAGACCCAGTACTTC.